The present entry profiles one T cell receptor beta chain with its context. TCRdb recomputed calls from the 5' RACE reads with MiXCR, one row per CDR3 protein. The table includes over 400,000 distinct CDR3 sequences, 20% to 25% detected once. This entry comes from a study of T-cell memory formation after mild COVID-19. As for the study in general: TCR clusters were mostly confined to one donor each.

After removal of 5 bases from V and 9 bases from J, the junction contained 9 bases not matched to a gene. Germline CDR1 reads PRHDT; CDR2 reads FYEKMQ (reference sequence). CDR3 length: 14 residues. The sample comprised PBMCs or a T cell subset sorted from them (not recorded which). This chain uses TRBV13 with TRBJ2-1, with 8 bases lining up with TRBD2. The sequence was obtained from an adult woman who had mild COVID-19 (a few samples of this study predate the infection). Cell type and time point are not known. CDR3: CASSRITSGGEQFF. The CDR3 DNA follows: TGTGCCAGCAGCCGGATAACTAGCGGAGGTGAGCAGTTCTTC.